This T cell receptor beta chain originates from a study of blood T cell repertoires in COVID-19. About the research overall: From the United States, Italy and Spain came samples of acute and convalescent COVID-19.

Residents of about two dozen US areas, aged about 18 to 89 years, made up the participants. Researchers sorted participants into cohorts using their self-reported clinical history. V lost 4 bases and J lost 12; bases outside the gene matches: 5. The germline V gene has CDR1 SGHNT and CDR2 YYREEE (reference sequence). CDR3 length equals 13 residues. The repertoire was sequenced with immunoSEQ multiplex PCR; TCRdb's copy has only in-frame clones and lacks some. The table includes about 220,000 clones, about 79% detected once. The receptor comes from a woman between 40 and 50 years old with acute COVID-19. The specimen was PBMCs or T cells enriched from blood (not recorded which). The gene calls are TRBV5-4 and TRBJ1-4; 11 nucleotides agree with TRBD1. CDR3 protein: CASSGRTGGELFF. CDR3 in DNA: TGTGCCAGCAGCGGCCGGACAGGGGGCGAACTGTTTTTT.